This T cell receptor (beta chain) was retrieved from a study of cytomegalovirus exposure and HLA in healthy donors. Unrecorded immune exposures were likely, despite nominal health at sampling. Study-wide points: Indistinguishability led to the exclusion of some V segments, TRBV6-2 and TRBV6-3 included. A list of around 150 TCR beta chains associated with cytomegalovirus was given. Prediction of most subjects' HLA-A and HLA-B alleles by TCR beta sequences was reportedly accurate.

The germline V gene encodes CDR1 LNHDA and CDR2 SQIVND (reference sequence). Germline trimming cut 4 bases from V and 0 bases from J; bases unmatched to any gene: 3. The CDR3 is made up of 16 amino acids. 60 Vbeta and 13 Jbeta primers were used in PCR. Assay used: immunoSEQ multiplex PCR; TCRdb lists only in-frame clones, some missing. The table has under 170,000 clones, 70% to 80% seen once. A remark on this clone: Its specificity is unknown.

The source is a human donor in good health. The sequencing sample was made of PBMCs. The chain couples TRBV19 to TRBJ2-3, with TRBD2 identical over 11 bases. The CDR3 protein is CASSTIAGGSTDTQYF. The CDR3 DNA reads TGTGCCAGTAGTACAATAGCGGGGGGGAGCACAGATACGCAGTATTTT.